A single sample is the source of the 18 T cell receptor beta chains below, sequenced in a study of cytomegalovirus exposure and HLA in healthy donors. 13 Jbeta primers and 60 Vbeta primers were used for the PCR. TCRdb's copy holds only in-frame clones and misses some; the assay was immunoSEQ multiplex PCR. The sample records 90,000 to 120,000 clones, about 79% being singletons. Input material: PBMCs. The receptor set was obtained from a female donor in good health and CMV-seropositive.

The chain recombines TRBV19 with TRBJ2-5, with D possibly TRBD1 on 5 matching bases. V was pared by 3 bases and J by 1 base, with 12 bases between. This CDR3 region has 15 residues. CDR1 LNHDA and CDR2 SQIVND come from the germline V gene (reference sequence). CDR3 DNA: TGTGCCAGTAGTATTCAAGGCAGGGCCCAAGAGACCCAGTACTTC. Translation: CASSIQGRAQETQYF.

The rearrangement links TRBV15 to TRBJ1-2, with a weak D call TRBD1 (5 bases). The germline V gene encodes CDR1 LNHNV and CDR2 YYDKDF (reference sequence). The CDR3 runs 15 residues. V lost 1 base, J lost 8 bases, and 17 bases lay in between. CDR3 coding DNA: TGTGCCACCAGCAGAGGATGGGAGGGGCTGGAGGGCTACACCTTC. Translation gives CATSRGWEGLEGYTF.

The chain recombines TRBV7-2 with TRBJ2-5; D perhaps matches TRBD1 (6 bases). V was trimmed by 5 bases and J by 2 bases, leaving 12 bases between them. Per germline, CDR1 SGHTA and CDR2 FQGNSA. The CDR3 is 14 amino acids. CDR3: CASSLTGSQETQYF. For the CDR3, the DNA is TGTGCCAGCAGCCTGACAGGTTCTCAAGAGACCCAGTACTTC.

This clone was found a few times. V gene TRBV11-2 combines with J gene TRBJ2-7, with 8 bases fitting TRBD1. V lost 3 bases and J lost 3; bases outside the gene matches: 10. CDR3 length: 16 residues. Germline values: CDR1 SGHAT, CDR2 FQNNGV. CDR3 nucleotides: TGTGCCAGCAGCTTTAGGCAGGGGGCGTACGTCTACGAGCAGTACTTC. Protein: CASSFRQGAYVYEQYF.

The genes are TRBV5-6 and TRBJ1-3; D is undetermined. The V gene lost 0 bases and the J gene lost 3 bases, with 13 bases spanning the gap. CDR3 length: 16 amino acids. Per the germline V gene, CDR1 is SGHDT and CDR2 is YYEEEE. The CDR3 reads CASSLAPTSIGNTIYF. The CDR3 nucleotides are TGTGCCAGCAGCTTGGCCCCGACATCAATTGGAAACACCATATATTTT.

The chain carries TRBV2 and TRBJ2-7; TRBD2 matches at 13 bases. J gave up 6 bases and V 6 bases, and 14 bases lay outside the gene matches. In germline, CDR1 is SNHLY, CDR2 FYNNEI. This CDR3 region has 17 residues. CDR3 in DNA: TGTGCCAGCAGGGGGTGGACTAGCGGGAGTCTATCGGTCGAGCAGTACTTC. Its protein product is CASRGWTSGSLSVEQYF.

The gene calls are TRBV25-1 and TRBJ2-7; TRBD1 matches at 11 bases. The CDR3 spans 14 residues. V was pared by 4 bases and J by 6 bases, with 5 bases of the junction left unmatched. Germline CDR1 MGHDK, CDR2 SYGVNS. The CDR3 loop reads CASSGPGTGGEQYF. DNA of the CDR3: TGTGCCAGCAGTGGCCCCGGGACAGGGGGCGAGCAGTACTTC.

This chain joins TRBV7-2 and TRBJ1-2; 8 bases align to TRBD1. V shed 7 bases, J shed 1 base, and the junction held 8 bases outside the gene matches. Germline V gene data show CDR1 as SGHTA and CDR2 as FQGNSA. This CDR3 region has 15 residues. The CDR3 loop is CASTPGTGSNYGYTF. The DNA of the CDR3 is TGTGCCAGCACCCCAGGGACAGGAAGTAACTATGGCTACACCTTC.

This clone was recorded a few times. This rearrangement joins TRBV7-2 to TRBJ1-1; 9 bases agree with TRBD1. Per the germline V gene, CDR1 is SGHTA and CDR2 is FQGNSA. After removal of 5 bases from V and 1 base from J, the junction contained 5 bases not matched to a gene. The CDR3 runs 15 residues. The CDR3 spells CASSTRTGANTEAFF. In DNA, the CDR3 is TGTGCCAGCAGCACACGGACAGGGGCGAACACTGAAGCTTTCTTT.

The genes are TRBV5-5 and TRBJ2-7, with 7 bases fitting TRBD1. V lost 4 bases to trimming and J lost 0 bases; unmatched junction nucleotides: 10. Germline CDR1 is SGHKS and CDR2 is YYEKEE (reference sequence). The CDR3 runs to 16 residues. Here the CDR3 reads CASSQRGGAGSYEQYF. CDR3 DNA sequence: TGTGCCAGCAGCCAAAGAGGGGGCGCGGGCTCCTACGAGCAGTACTTC.

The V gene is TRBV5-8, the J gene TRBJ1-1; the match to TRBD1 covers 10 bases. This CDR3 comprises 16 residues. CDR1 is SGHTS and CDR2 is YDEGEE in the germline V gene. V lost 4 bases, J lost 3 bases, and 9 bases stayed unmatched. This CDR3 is CASSTGTGAPHTEAFF. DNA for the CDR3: TGTGCCAGCAGCACCGGGACAGGGGCACCACACACTGAAGCTTTCTTT. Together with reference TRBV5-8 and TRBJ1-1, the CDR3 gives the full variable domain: EAGVTQSPTHLIKTRGQQATLRCSPISGHTSVYWYQQALGLGLQFLLWYDEGEERNRGNFPPRFSGRQFPNYSSELNVNALELEDSALYLCASSTGTGAPHTEAFFGQGTRLTVV.

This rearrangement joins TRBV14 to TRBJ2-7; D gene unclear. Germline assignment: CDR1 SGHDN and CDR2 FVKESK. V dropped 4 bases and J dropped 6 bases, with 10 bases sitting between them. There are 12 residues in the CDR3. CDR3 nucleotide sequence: TGTGCCAGCAGCCCAAGATTCGGCGAGCAGTACTTC. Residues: CASSPRFGEQYF.

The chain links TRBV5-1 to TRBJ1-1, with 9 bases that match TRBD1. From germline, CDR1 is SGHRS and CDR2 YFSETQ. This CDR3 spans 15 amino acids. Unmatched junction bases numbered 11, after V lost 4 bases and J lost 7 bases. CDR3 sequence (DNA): TGCGCCAGCAGCCTCGTGACAGGGGGTCGGGATGAAGCTTTCTTT. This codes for CASSLVTGGRDEAFF. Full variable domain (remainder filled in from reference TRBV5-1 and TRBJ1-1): KAGVTQTPRYLIKTRGQQVTLSCSPISGHRSVSWYQQTPGQGLQFLFEYFSETQRNKGNFPGRFSGRQFSNSRSEMNVSTLELGDSALYLCASSLVTGGRDEAFFGQGTRLTVV.

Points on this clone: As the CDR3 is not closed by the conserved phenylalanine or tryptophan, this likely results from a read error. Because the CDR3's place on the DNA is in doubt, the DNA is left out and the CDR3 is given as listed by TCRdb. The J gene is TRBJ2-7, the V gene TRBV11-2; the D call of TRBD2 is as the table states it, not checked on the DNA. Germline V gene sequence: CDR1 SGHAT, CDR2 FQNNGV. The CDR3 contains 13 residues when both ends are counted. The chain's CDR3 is CASSLGRRGGLSI.

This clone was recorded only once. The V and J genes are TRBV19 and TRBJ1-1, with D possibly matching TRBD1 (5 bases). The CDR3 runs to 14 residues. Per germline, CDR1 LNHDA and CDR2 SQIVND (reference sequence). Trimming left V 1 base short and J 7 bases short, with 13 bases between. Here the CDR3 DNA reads TGTGCCAGTAGTATAGCGGGGGGAAGTAATGAAGCTTTCTTT. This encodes CASSIAGGSNEAFF.

As DNA, the CDR3 is TGTGCCAGCCAGACCACAGGGGGTGGAGGCTACACCTTC. Amino acids: CASQTTGGGGYTF. V is TRBV19 and J is TRBJ1-2, with 8 bases lining up with TRBD1. There are 13 residues in the CDR3. With V trimmed by 9 bases and J by 8 bases, 11 bases remained unmatched. Germline CDR1 LNHDA, CDR2 SQIVND (reference sequence).

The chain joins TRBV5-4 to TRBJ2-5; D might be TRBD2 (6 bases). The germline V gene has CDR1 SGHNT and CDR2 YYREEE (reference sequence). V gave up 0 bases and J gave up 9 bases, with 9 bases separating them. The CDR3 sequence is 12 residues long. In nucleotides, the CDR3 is TGTGCCAGCAGCTTGGACACGGGGGCCCAGTACTTC. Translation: CASSLDTGAQYF.

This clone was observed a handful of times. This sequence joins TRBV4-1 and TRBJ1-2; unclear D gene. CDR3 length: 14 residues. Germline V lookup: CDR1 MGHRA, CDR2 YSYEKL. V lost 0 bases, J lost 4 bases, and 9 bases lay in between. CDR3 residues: CASSQEIQFYGYTF. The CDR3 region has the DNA TGCGCCAGCAGCCAAGAAATACAGTTCTATGGCTACACCTTC.